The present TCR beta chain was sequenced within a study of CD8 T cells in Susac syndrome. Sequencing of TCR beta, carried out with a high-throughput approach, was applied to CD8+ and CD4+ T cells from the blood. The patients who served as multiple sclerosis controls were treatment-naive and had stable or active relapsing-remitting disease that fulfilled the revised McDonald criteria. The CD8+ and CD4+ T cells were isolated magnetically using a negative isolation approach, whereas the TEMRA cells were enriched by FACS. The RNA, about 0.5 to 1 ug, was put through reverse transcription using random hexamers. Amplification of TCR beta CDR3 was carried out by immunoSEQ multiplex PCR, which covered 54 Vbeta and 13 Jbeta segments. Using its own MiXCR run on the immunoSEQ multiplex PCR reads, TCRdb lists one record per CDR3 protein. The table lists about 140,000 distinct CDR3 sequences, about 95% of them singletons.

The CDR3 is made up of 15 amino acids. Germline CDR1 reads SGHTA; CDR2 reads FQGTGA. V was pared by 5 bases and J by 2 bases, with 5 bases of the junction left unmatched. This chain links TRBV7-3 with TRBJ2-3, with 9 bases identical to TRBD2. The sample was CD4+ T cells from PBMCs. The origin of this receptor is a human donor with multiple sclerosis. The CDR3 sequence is CASSQLAGDTDTQYF. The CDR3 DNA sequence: TGTGCCAGCAGCCAGTTAGCGGGAGACACAGATACGCAGTATTTT.